This T cell receptor (beta chain) is from a study of patients and donors after allogeneic stem cell transplantation. Each CDR3 protein gets one entry after TCRdb re-called the RT-PCR reads with MiXCR. This repertoire shows about 110,000 distinct CDR3 sequences, over 30% found once; its top ten account for roughly 27%. V shed 2 bases and J shed 7 bases, with 6 bases lying between them. This CDR3 is built from 13 residues. This clonotype was recorded a few times. This clonotype was sampled from a human donor who was either an allogeneic HSCT recipient or a stem cell or donor lymphocyte infusion donor (not recorded which). It is not recorded whose cells these are; they may come from a transplant donor. V usage is TRBV12-3 or TRBV12-4 and J usage is TRBJ1-6; D is unresolved. The sample consisted of blood, either unsorted or a sorted T cell fraction (not recorded which). In DNA, the CDR3 is TGTGCCAGCAGTTTAAATCCCAATTCACCCCTCCACTTT. This sequence encodes CASSLNPNSPLHF.